The present entry profiles one TCR beta chain with its context. The specificity of this receptor is unknown. Nothing much larger sits one base from this clone, and base qualities are not available. The germline V gene encodes CDR1 MGHRA and CDR2 YSYEKL. Trimming at the junction amounts to 0 bases on V and 9 bases on J, and the germline ends lie 15 bases apart. From its cysteine to its phenylalanine, the CDR3 spans 14 amino acids. Only CDR3 DNA is held: 42 bases, read in frame from base 1. TCRbeta CDR3 regions were amplified from genomic DNA by means of the immunoSEQ Assay, a bias-controlled multiplex PCR. The authors' pipeline ran thus. Nucleated cell counts per sample were estimated from amplification of reference gene primers within the assay. To quantify the absolute abundance of each unique TCRbeta CDR3 rearrangement, sequence reads were collapsed and filtered. For each sample, productive Simpson clonality was calculated as the square root of Simpson's diversity index over productive rearrangements. Not all clones reach the TCRdb copy of this immuneACCESS table, which keeps in-frame sequences only. Checked studies attribute under half of the gap to unresolved V genes and leave the rest unexplained. V and J calls and clone size are given by that table; D and trimming were obtained from the DNA. A total of around 280,000 clones appear in this sample, almost 90% of them only once. The ten biggest clones cover 11% of the sample.

This sample was included in a study of blood T cell repertoires in COVID-19 (TCRdb year 2020). About the study as a whole: Collaborator samples came from the United States, Italy and Spain and covered acute and convalescent phases of COVID-19. The prospective study material was composed of cDNA or gDNA derived from T cells, B-cell-depleted T cells, or PBMCs. The dataset comprised deeply sampled blood TCRbeta repertoires from subjects exposed to, actively infected with, or recovered from COVID-19. A freely available public database, intended as a resource for researchers studying the immune response to SARS-CoV-2, is where the repertoires were released. Samples were obtained from the ongoing ImmuneRACE study (first 160 participants) and from about 1,300 subjects provided by 6 global collaborators. A de-identified subject ID, COVID-19 status, age in years and sex were almost always included in the sample metadata. HLA class I and class II types, where available, came from metadata supplied by the sample provider rather than from assay-based typing. Study-level results and caveats: The amount of clinical and demographic metadata varied by source and participant and was provided uncurated.

One collaborating source in Seattle enrolled patients while the patients were actively infected and followed the patients over time throughout the course of disease. Each collaborating institution followed its own protocols to collect whole blood in K2EDTA tubes. Collaborator samples were shipped for TCRbeta analysis as frozen whole blood, isolated PBMCs, or DNA extracted from either sample type. The clonotype originates from a woman in her thirties with COVID-19, enrolled during active disease. This sequence uses TRBV4-1 and TRBJ2-7; matching of 5 bases hints at TRBD2 as the D gene. The sample taken for sequencing was peripheral blood. This receptor has the CDR3 CASSQEQGSSGQYF. The DNA reads TGCGCCAGCAGCCAAGAACAAGGGAGTTCAGGGCAGTACTTC.